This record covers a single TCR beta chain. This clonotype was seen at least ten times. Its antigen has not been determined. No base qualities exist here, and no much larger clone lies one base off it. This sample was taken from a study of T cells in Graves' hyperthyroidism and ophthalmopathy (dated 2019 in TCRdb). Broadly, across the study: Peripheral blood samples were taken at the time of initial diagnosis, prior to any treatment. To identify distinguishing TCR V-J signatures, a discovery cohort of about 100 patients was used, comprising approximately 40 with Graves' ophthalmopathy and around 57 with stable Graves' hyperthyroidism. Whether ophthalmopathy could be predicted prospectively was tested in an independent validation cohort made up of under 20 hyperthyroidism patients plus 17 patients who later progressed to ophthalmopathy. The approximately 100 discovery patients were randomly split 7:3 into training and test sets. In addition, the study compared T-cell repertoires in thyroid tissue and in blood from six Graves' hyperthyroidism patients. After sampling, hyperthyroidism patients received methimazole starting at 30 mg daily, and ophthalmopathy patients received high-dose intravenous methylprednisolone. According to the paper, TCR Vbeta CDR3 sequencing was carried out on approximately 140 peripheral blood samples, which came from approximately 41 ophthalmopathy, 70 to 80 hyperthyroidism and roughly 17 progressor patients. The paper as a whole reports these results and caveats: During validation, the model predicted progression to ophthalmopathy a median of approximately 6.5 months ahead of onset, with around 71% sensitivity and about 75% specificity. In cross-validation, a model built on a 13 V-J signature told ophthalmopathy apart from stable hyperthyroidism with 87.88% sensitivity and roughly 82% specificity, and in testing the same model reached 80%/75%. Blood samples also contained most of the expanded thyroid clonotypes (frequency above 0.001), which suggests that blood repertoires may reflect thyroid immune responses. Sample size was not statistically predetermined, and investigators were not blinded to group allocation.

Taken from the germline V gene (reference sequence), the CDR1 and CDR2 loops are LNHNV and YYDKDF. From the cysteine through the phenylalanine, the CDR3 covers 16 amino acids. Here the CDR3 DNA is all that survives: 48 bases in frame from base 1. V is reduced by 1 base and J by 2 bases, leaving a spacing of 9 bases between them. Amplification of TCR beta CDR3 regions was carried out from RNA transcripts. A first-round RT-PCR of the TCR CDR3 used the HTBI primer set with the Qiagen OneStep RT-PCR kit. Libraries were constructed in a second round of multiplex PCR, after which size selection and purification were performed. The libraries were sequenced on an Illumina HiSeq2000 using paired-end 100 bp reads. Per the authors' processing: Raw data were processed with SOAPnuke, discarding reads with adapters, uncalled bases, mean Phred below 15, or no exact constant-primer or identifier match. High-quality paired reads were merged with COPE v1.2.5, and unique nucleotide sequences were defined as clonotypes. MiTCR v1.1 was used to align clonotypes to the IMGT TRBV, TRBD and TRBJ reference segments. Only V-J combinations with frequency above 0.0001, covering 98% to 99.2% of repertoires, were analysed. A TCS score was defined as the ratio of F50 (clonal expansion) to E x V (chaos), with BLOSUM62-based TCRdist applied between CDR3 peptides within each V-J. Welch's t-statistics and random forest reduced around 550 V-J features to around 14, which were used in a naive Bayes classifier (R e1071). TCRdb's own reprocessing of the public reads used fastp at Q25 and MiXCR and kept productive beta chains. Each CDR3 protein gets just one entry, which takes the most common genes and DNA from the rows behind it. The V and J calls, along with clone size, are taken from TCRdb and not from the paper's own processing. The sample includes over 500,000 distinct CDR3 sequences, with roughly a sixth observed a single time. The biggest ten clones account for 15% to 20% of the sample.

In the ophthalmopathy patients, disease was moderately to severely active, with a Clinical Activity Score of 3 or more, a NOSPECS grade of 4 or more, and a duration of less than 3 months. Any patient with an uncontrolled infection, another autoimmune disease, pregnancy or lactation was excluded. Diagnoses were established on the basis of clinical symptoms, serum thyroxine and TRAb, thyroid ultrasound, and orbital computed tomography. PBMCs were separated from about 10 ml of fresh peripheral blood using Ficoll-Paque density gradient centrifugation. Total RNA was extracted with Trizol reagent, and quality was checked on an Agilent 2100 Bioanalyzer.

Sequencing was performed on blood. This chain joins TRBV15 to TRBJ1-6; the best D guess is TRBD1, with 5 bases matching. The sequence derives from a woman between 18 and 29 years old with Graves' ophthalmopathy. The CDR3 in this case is CATSRVPGTYNSPLHF. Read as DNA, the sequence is TGTGCCACCAGCAGAGTTCCAGGGACCTATAATTCACCCCTCCACTTT.